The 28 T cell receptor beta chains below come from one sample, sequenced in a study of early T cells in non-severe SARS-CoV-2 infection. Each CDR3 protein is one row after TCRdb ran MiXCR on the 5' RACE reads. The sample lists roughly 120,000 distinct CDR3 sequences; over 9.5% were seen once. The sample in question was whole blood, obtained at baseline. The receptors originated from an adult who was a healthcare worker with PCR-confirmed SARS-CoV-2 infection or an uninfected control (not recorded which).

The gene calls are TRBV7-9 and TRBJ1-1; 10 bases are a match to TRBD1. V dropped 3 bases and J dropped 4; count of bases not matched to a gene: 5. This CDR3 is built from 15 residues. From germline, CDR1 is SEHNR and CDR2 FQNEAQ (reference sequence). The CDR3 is CASSLTGGHGTEAFF. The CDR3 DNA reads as TGTGCCAGCAGCTTGACAGGGGGCCATGGCACTGAAGCTTTCTTT. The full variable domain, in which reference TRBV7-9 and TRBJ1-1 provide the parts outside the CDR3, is DTGVSQNPRHKITKRGQNVTFRCDPISEHNRLYWYRQTLGQGPEFLTYFQNEAQLEKSRLLSDRFSAERPKGSFSTLEIQRTEQGDSAMYLCASSLTGGHGTEAFFGQGTRLTVV.

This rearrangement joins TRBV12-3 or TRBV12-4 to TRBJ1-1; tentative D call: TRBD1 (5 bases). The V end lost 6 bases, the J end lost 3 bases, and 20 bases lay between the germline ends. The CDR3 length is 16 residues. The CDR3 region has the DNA TGTGCCAGCAGCGACGGAGGGGATCCGTGGTACACTGAAGCTTTCTTT. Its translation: CASSDGGDPWYTEAFF.

The CDR3 here is CASSGGAYQETQYF. The CDR3 nucleotides are TGTGCCAGCAGTGGGGGAGCCTACCAAGAGACCCAGTACTTC. The chain couples TRBV6-1 to TRBJ2-5, with D maybe TRBD2 (5 bases). Between the trimmed V and J ends, which lost 4 bases and 0 bases, there was a span of 9 bases. Per the germline V gene, CDR1 is MNHNS and CDR2 is SASEGT. The length of the CDR3 is 14 residues.

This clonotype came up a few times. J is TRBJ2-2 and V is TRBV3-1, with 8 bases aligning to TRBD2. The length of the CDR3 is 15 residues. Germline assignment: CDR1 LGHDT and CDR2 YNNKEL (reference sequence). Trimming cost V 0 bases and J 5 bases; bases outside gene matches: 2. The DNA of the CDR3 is TGTGCCAGCAGCCAAGATGCTAGCGGGACCGGGGAGCTGTTTTTT. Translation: CASSQDASGTGELFF.

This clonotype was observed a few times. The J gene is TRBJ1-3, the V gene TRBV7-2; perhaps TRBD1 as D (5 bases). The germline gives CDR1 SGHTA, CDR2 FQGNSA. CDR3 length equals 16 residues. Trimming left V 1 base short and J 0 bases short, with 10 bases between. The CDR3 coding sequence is TGTGCCAGCAGCTTAGGGCCAGGGAGCTCTGGAAACACCATATATTTT. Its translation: CASSLGPGSSGNTIYF.

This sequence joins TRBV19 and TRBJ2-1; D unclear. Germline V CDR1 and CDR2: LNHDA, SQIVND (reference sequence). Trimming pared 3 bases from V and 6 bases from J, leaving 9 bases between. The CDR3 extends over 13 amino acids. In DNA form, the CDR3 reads TGTGCCAGTAGTATTTCGGGTTCCAATGAGCAGTTCTTC. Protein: CASSISGSNEQFF.

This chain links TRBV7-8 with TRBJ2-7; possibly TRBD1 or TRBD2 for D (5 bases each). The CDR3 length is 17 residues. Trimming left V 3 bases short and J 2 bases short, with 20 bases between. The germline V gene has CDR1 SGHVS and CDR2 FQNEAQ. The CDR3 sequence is CASSFPGRTGTTYEQYF. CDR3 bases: TGTGCCAGCAGCTTCCCTGGCCGAACCGGGACGACCTACGAGCAGTACTTC.

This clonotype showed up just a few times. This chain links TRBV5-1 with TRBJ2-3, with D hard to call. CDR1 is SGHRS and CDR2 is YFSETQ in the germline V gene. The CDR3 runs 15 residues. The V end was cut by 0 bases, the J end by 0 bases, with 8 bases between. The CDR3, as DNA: TGCGCCAGCAGCTTGGACCCCGCAAGCACAGATACGCAGTATTTT. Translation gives CASSLDPASTDTQYF. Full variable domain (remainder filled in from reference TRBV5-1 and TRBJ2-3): KAGVTQTPRYLIKTRGQQVTLSCSPISGHRSVSWYQQTPGQGLQFLFEYFSETQRNKGNFPGRFSGRQFSNSRSEMNVSTLELGDSALYLCASSLDPASTDTQYFGPGTRLTVL.

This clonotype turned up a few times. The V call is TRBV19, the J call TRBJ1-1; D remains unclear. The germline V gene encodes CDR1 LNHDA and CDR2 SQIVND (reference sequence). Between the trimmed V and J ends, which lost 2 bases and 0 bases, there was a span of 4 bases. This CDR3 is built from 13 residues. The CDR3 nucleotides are TGTGCCAGTAGTATACAAGTGAACACTGAAGCTTTCTTT. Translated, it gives CASSIQVNTEAFF.

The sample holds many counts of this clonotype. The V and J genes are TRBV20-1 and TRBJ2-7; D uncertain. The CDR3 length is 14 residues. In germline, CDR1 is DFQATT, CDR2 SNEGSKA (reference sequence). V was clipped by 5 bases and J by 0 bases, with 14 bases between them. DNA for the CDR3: TGCAGTGCTCCCGTCCCAGTAGGCTCCTACGAGCAGTACTTC. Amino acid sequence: CSAPVPVGSYEQYF.

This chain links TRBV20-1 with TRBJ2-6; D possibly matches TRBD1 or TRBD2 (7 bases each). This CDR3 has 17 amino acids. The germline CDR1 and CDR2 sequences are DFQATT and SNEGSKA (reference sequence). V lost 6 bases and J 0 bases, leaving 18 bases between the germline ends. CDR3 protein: CSAPRGGQFSGANVLTF. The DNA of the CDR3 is TGCAGTGCCCCCAGGGGGGGACAGTTCTCTGGGGCCAACGTCCTGACTTTC.

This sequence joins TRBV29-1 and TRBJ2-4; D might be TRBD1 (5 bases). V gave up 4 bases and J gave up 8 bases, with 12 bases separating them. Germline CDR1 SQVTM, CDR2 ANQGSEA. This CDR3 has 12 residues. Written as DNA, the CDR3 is TGCAGCGTTGGGACCAAAGGGGACATTCAGTACTTC. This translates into CSVGTKGDIQYF.

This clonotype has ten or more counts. DNA of the CDR3: TGCGCCAGCAGCTTGGGGGACAGGACTGAAGCTTTCTTT. It specifies CASSLGDRTEAFF. This chain connects TRBV5-1 to TRBJ1-1; TRBD1 agrees at 8 bases. This CDR3 has 13 amino acids. V shed 0 bases and J 5 bases; nucleotides not matched to a gene: 0. Germline CDR1 is SGHRS and CDR2 is YFSETQ.

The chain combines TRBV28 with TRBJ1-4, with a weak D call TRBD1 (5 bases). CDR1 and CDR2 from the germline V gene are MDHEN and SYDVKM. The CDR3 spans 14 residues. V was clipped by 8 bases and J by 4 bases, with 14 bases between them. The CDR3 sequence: CASGTTELNEKLFF. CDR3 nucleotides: TGTGCCAGCGGGACGACGGAACTTAATGAAAAACTGTTTTTT.

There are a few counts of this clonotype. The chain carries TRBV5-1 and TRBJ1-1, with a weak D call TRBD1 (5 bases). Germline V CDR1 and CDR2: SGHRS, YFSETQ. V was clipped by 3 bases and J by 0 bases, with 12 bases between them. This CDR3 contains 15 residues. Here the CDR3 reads CASSWGPSLNTEAFF. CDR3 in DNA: TGCGCCAGCAGCTGGGGACCTAGTCTGAACACTGAAGCTTTCTTT.

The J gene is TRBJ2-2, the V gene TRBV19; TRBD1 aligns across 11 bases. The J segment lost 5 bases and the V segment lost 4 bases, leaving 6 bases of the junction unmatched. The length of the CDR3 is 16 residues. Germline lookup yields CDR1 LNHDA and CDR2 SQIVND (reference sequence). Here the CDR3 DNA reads TGTGCCAGTAGTACCTCCGGGACAGGGGGGACCGGGGAGCTGTTTTTT. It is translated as CASSTSGTGGTGELFF.

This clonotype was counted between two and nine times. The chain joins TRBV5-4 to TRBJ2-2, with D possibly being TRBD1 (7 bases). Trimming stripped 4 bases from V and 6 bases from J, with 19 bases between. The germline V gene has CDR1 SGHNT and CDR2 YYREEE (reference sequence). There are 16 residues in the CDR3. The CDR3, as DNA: TGTGCCAGCAGCCGGAGCGGGCGGCAGGGGGCCGGGGAGCTGTTTTTT. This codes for CASSRSGRQGAGELFF.

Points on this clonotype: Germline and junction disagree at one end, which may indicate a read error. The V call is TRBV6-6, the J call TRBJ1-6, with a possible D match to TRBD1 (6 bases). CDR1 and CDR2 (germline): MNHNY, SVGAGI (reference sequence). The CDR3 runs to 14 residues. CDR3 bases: TGTGTCAGCAGCCTCGGACAGCGAAATTCACCCCTCCACTTT. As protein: CVSSLGQRNSPLHF.

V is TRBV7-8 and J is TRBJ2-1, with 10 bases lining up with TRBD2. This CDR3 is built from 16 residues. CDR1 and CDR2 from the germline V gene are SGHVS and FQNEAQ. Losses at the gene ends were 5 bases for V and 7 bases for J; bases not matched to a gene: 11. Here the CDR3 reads CASSQLPGLALNEQFF. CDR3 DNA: TGTGCCAGCAGCCAACTCCCGGGACTAGCGTTAAATGAGCAGTTCTTC.

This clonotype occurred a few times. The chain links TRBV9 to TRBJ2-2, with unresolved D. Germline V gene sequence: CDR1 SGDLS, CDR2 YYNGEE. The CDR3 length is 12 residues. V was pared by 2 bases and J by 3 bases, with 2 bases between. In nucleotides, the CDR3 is TGTGCCAGCAGCGTTTACACCGGGGAGCTGTTTTTT. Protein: CASSVYTGELFF.

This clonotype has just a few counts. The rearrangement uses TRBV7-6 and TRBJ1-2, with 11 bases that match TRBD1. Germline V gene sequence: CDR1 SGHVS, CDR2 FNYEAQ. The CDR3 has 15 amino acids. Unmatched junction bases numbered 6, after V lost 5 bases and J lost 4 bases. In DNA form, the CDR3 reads TGTGCCAGCAGCCTGGGACAGGGGGGCACCTATGGCTACACCTTC. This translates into CASSLGQGGTYGYTF.

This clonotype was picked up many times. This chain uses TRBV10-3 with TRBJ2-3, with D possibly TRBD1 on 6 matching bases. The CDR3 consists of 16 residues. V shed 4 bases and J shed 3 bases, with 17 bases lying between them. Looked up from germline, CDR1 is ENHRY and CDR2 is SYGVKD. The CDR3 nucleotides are TGTGCCATCAGTGGGCTCAGGGGTGAAGGGACAGATACGCAGTATTTT. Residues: CAISGLRGEGTDTQYF.

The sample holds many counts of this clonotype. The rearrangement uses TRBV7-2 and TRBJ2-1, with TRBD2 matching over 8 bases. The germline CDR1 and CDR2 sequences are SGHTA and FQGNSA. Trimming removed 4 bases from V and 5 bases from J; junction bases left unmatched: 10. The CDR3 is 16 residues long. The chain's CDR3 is CASSSSGTRANNEQFF. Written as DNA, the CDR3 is TGTGCCAGCAGCTCTTCCGGGACTAGAGCCAACAATGAGCAGTTCTTC. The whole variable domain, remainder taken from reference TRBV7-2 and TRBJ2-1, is GAGVSQSPSNKVTEKGKDVELRCDPISGHTALYWYRQSLGQGLEFLIYFQGNSAPDKSGLPSDRFSAERTGGSVSTLTIQRTQQEDSAVYLCASSSSGTRANNEQFFGPGTRLTVL.

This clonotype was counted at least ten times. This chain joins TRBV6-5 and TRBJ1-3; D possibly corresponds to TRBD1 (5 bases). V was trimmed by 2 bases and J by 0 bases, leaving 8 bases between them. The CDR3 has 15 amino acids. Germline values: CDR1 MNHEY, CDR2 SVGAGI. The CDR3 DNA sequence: TGTGCCAGCAGTTACCTCCAGGGCTCTGGAAACACCATATATTTT. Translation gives CASSYLQGSGNTIYF.

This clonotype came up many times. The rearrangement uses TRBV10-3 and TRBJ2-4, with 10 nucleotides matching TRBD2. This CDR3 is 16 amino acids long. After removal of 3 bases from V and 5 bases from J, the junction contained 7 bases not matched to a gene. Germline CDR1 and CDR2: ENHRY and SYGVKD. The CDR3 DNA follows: TGTGCCATCAGTGAAGGGGCTAGCGGGAGTCAAAACATTCAGTACTTC. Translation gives CAISEGASGSQNIQYF.

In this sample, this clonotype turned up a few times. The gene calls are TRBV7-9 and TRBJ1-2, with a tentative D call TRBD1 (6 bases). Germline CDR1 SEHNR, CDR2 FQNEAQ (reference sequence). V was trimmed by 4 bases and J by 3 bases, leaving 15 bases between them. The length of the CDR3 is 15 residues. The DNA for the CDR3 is TGTGCCAGCAGCTCCGGGACAAGAATGCACTATGGCTACACCTTC. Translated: CASSSGTRMHYGYTF.

CDR3 DNA: TGCGCCAGCAGCTTGGGACACCAAAGGGGCACTGAAGCTTTCTTT. Residues: CASSLGHQRGTEAFF. The rearrangement joins TRBV5-1 to TRBJ1-1; a weak D match, TRBD1 (5 bases). The CDR3 length is 15 residues. CDR1 is SGHRS, CDR2 YFSETQ, per germline. V was pared by 0 bases and J by 4 bases, with 13 bases between. The full variable domain, in which reference TRBV5-1 and TRBJ1-1 provide the parts outside the CDR3, is KAGVTQTPRYLIKTRGQQVTLSCSPISGHRSVSWYQQTPGQGLQFLFEYFSETQRNKGNFPGRFSGRQFSNSRSEMNVSTLELGDSALYLCASSLGHQRGTEAFFGQGTRLTVV.

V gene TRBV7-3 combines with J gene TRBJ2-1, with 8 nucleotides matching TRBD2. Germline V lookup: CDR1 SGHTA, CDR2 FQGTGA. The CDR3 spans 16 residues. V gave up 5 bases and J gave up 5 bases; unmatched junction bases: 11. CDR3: CASSVLGLGANNEQFF. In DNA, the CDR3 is TGTGCCAGCAGCGTGCTGGGACTAGGGGCTAACAATGAGCAGTTCTTC. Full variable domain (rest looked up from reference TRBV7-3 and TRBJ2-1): GAGVSQTPSNKVTEKGKYVELRCDPISGHTALYWYRQSLGQGPEFLIYFQGTGAADDSGLPNDRFFAVRPEGSVSTLKIQRTERGDSAVYLCASSVLGLGANNEQFFGPGTRLTVL.